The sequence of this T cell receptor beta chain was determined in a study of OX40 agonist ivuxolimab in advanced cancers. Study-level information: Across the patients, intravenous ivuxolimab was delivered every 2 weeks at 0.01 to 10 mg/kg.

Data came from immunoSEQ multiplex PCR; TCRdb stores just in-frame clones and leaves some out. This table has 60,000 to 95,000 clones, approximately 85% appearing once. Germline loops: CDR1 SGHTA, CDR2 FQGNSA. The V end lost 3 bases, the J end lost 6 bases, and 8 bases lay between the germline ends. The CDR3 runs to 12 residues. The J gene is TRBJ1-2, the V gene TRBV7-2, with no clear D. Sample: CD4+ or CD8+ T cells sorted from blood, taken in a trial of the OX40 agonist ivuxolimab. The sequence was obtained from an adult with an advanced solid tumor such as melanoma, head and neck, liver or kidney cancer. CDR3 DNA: TGTGCCAGCAGCTTCGGGTGGGATGGCTACACCTTC. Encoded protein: CASSFGWDGYTF. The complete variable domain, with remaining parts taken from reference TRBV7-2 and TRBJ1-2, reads GAGVSQSPSNKVTEKGKDVELRCDPISGHTALYWYRQSLGQGLEFLIYFQGNSAPDKSGLPSDRFSAERTGGSVSTLTIQRTQQEDSAVYLCASSFGWDGYTFGSGTRLTVV.